A single sample gave rise to the 19 T cell receptor beta chains below, sequenced in a study of T and B cells in COVID-19 patients. TRB rearrangements were amplified by multiplex PCR with BIOMED2 TRB-A/B primers. TCRdb fed the multiplex PCR reads into MiXCR, producing one record per CDR3 protein. In the table there are under 20,000 distinct CDR3 sequences, around 28% of which are singletons. TRB was amplified from about 260-540 ng of blood genomic DNA. Specimen: blood. The receptors were gathered from a human donor who had recovered from COVID-19.

The V and J genes are TRBV20-1 and TRBJ2-2, with TRBD1 matching over 10 bases. Germline V gene data show CDR1 as DFQATT and CDR2 as SNEGSKA (reference sequence). The length of the CDR3 is 20 residues. V was clipped by 0 bases and J by 5 bases; unmatched bases: 18. CDR3 in amino acids: CSARDPRGVVGQGSTGELFF. CDR3 nucleotides: TGCAGTGCTAGAGATCCTCGAGGCGTGGTGGGACAGGGGTCAACCGGGGAGCTGTTTTTT.

The chain recombines TRBV14 with TRBJ1-2, with 7 positions matching TRBD1. Germline CDR1 and CDR2: SGHDN and FVKESK. Unmatched junction bases numbered 9, after V lost 3 bases and J lost 5 bases. The CDR3 is made up of 15 amino acids. The CDR3 spells CASSHDLRDSYGYTF. In nucleotides, the CDR3 is TGTGCCAGCAGCCATGACCTCCGGGACAGTTATGGCTACACCTTC. The full variable domain, its missing parts supplied by reference TRBV14 and TRBJ1-2, is EAGVTQFPSHSVIEKGQTVTLRCDPISGHDNLYWYRRVMGKEIKFLLHFVKESKQDESGMPNNRFLAERTGGTYSTLKVQPAELEDSGVYFCASSHDLRDSYGYTFGSGTRLTVV.

The V call is TRBV5-5, the J call TRBJ2-1; 15 positions match TRBD2. CDR3 length: 16 amino acids. The V segment lost 4 bases and the J segment 5 bases; nucleotides outside the gene matches: 4. The V gene's germline CDR1 is SGHKS and CDR2 YYEKEE (reference sequence). CDR3 nucleotide sequence: TGTGCCAGCAGCCGCGGACTAGCGGGAGGGAACAATGAGCAGTTCTTC. Encoded protein: CASSRGLAGGNNEQFF.

This clonotype is medium-sized by share. The genes are TRBV19 and TRBJ2-1; 13 nucleotides match TRBD2. The CDR3 loop spans 14 amino acids. The germline gives CDR1 LNHDA, CDR2 SQIVND (reference sequence). The CDR3 loop reads CAISRTSGRSEQFF. CDR3 DNA sequence: TGTGCAATATCCCGGACTAGCGGGAGAAGTGAGCAGTTCTTC.

By its share, this clonotype is medium-sized. The V and J genes are TRBV6-1 and TRBJ1-4; 10 bases map to TRBD1. V was clipped by 6 bases and J by 8 bases; unmatched bases: 12. The CDR3 is made up of 16 amino acids. The germline V gene has CDR1 MNHNS and CDR2 SASEGT. This chain's CDR3 is CASSPIMGTGEEKLFF. The CDR3 DNA is TGTGCCAGCAGCCCCATAATGGGGACAGGGGAGGAAAAACTGTTTTTT.

This clonotype is deemed medium-sized. The J gene is TRBJ2-7, the V gene TRBV29-1, with D uncertain. Germline loops: CDR1 SQVTM, CDR2 ANQGSEA. V gave up 4 bases and J gave up 1 base, with 14 bases separating them. The CDR3 contains 14 residues. The CDR3 coding sequence is TGCAGCGTTGCGGCAGGCATTCCTTCCTACGAGCAGTACTTC. Its protein is CSVAAGIPSYEQYF.

In its sample, this clonotype is medium-sized (0.01 to 0.1%). The chain has TRBV29-1 and TRBJ2-7, with D tentatively TRBD1 (5 bases). Trimming pared 6 bases from V and 1 base from J, leaving 10 bases between. Germline V gene data show CDR1 as SQVTM and CDR2 as ANQGSEA. This CDR3 is 12 amino acids long. The CDR3 DNA follows: TGCAGCGTCGCACAGGCGTCCTACGAGCAGTACTTC. Residues: CSVAQASYEQYF.

This chain uses TRBV7-2 with TRBJ2-3; 14 bases are shared with TRBD2. The CDR3 runs to 18 residues. With 5 bases clipped from V and 5 bases from J, the junction kept 12 bases outside the gene matches. Germline V gene lookup returns CDR1 SGHTA and CDR2 FQGNSA. In DNA, the CDR3 is TGTGCCAGCAGCCATTCTCGGGGACTAGCGGGGGCAGGAGATACGCAGTATTTT. Translated, it gives CASSHSRGLAGAGDTQYF.

In the case of this clonotype: A much larger clone differs from this one at a single base, so this may be a read error. The V and J genes are TRBV27 and TRBJ2-3, with D perhaps matching TRBD1 (6 bases). V lost 6 bases, J lost 6 bases, and 22 bases lay in between. The CDR3 loop spans 16 amino acids. Germline CDR1 and CDR2: MNHEY and SMNVEV (reference sequence). The chain's CDR3 is CASSPIVTGPGDTQYF. In DNA, the CDR3 is TGTGCCAGCAGCCCTATTGTGACAGGCCCCGGGGATACGCAGTATTTT.

This clonotype appeared a few times. The chain uses TRBV7-6 and TRBJ2-6; D not resolved. This CDR3 has 14 amino acids. Looked up from germline, CDR1 is SGHVS and CDR2 is FNYEAQ. Trimming stripped 5 bases from V and 4 bases from J, with 9 bases between. The CDR3 bases are TGTGCCAGCAGCCCCCCGGCCGGGGCCAACGTCCTGACTTTC. Its protein product is CASSPPAGANVLTF.

The chain links TRBV4-3 to TRBJ2-7; 9 nucleotides line up with TRBD2. CDR3 length equals 16 residues. In germline, CDR1 is LGHNA, CDR2 YSLEER. Trimming removed 1 base from V and 0 bases from J; junction bases left unmatched: 4. This CDR3 is CASSQVSGGTSYEQYF. In DNA, the CDR3 is TGCGCCAGCAGCCAAGTAAGCGGGGGGACCTCCTACGAGCAGTACTTC.

This clonotype was observed at least ten times. This sequence joins TRBV6-5 and TRBJ1-6; the match to TRBD1 covers 10 bases. Trimming cost V 1 base and J 6 bases; bases outside gene matches: 6. Germline CDR1 is MNHEY and CDR2 is SVGAGI. The length of the CDR3 is 17 residues. The CDR3 coding sequence is TGTGCCAGCAGTTACTATCCGGGACAGGGGAGTAATTCACCCCTCCACTTT. This encodes CASSYYPGQGSNSPLHF.

This sequence joins TRBV15 and TRBJ1-5; D is unclear. Trimming shortened V by 7 bases and J by 1 base, and 8 bases separated the two germline ends. The CDR3 is 13 residues long. Per germline, CDR1 LNHNV and CDR2 YYDKDF (reference sequence). The CDR3: CATTERSNQPQHF. DNA of the CDR3: TGTGCCACCACCGAGAGAAGCAATCAGCCCCAGCATTTT.

The rearrangement links TRBV12-3 or TRBV12-4 to TRBJ2-3; possibly TRBD2 for D (5 bases). V was pared by 5 bases and J by 3 bases, with 15 bases between. This CDR3 contains 15 residues. In nucleotides, the CDR3 is TGTGCCAGCAGTCTGGCTGGAAGCGGTACAGATACGCAGTATTTT. Translation: CASSLAGSGTDTQYF.

This clonotype was seen a single time. V is TRBV7-6 and J is TRBJ1-1, with D possibly matching TRBD1 (6 bases). The V and J ends lost 5 bases and 0 bases respectively, with 10 bases between them. CDR1 and CDR2 (germline): SGHVS, FNYEAQ. This CDR3 is 14 amino acids long. In nucleotides, the CDR3 is TGTGCCAGCAGCCGGGACAATATGAACACTGAAGCTTTCTTT. This sequence encodes CASSRDNMNTEAFF.

This clonotype showed up just a few times. The chain couples TRBV6-2 or TRBV6-3 to TRBJ1-5; D is unresolved. V was pared by 2 bases and J by 1 base, with 12 bases between. Germline CDR1 MNHEY, CDR2 SVGEGT. There are 16 residues in the CDR3. CDR3 loop: CASSYGLLRSNQPQHF. Here the CDR3 DNA reads TGTGCCAGCAGTTACGGATTGTTGAGGAGCAATCAGCCCCAGCATTTT.

This clonotype has more than one count but fewer than ten. The chain employs TRBV6-1 and TRBJ2-5; D is possibly TRBD1 (5 bases). Germline V gene sequence: CDR1 MNHNS, CDR2 SASEGT. The CDR3 consists of 13 residues. V was clipped by 7 bases and J by 4 bases, with 13 bases between them. The CDR3 DNA is TGTGCCAGCACTCGAGGAAGGGGAGAGACCCAGTACTTC. As protein: CASTRGRGETQYF.

This clonotype was detected only a few times. The rearrangement uses TRBV11-2 and TRBJ2-7, with 9 bases that match TRBD1. The germline V gene has CDR1 SGHAT and CDR2 FQNNGV. Trimming took 5 bases from V and 5 from J; bases not matched to a gene: 7. The length of the CDR3 is 14 residues. CDR3 residues: CASSVEQGAHEQYF. DNA of the CDR3: TGTGCCAGCAGCGTGGAACAGGGGGCACACGAGCAGTACTTC.

With regard to this clonotype: Being one base from a much bigger clone, this may be a read error. The chain uses TRBV27 and TRBJ2-2; D possibly corresponds to TRBD1 (5 bases). CDR1 and CDR2 from the germline V gene are MNHEY and SMNVEV (reference sequence). This CDR3 is built from 14 residues. In DNA form, the CDR3 reads TGTGCCATCAGTTTAGGGGATACTACCGGGGAGCTGTTTTTT. Translated, it gives CAISLGDTTGELFF.